These T cell receptor beta chains were read from a single sample in a study of tumor-infiltrating lymphocytes in primary liver carcinoma. TCRdb fed the multiplex PCR reads into MiXCR, producing one record per CDR3 protein. The sample carries some 94,000 distinct CDR3 sequences, around two thirds recorded once. The material sequenced was liver tumor tissue from sampling region 5. Every receptor here comes from a woman aged 55-70 years with primary liver carcinoma and hepatitis B virus infection. The CDR3 runs from the conserved cysteine through the conserved F or W. D genes are given only for firm matches. Clone size is shown for a subset of rows, as once, few, many or a class of expanded clone.

V	D	J	size	CDR3	DNA
TRBV6-1	TRBD2	TRBJ2-7	many	CASSGPLAGPTSSYEQYF	TGTGCCAGCAGTGGCCCTCTAGCGGGGCCTACGAGCTCCTACGAGCAGTACTTC
TRBV6-2/TRBV6-3	-	TRBJ1-2	-	CASRRVTGSYYGYTF	TGTGCCAGCAGACGTGTCACGGGATCTTACTATGGCTACACCTTC
TRBV11-2	TRBD2	TRBJ2-1	-	CASSRWTSVLENEQFF	TGTGCCAGCAGCCGGTGGACTAGCGTATTAGAAAATGAGCAGTTCTTC
TRBV11-3	-	TRBJ2-1	-	CTSSARGYNEQFF	TGTACCAGCAGTGCCCGGGGCTACAATGAACAGTTCTTC
TRBV11-2	TRBD1	TRBJ2-1	-	CTNSLRPGQKFYNEQFF	TGTACCAACAGCTTACGACCGGGACAGAAATTCTACAATGAGCAGTTCTTC
TRBV6-6	TRBD1	TRBJ2-3	-	CASSPQGAYRPQYF	TGTGCCAGCAGTCCACAGGGGGCTTATCGGCCCCAGTATTTT
TRBV28	-	TRBJ2-3	-	CASSLGATADTHYF	TGTGCCAGCAGTTTAGGAGCGACGGCAGATACGCATTATTTT
TRBV11-2	-	TRBJ1-2	few	CANSLEAGNGYTF	TGTGCCAACAGCTTGGAGGCCGGCAATGGCTACACCTTC
TRBV4-1	TRBD2	TRBJ2-1	-	CASSLVGTSGRNEQLF	TGCGCCAGCAGTTTGGTAGGGACTAGCGGGAGAAATGAGCAGCTCTTC
TRBV11-3	-	TRBJ2-7	-	CASSTDRDEQYF	TGTGCCAGCAGCACAGACAGAGACGAGCAGTACTTC
TRBV12-3/TRBV12-4	-	TRBJ2-7	-	CASSRRLEQYF	TGTGCCAGCAGCCGCAGGCTCGAGCAGTACTTC
TRBV10-1	-	TRBJ1-1	-	CTSSPQVNTETFF	TGCACCAGCAGTCCTCAAGTGAACACTGAAACTTTCTTT
TRBV11-3	-	TRBJ2-1	-	CANSLGPGEWVVDEQFF	TGTGCCAACAGCTTAGGTCCGGGGGAGTGGGTTGTCGATGAGCAGTTCTTC
TRBV10-3	-	TRBJ2-3	few	CAISESRLQVERDTQYF	TGTGCCATCAGTGAGTCCCGCTTGCAAGTGGAACGAGATACACAGTATTTT
TRBV20-1	TRBD2	TRBJ2-3	-	CSARPTSGRPDTQYF	TGCAGTGCTAGACCGACTAGCGGGAGGCCCGATACGCAGTATTTT
TRBV11-2	-	TRBJ1-2	-	CTSSLESACYYDYTF	TGTACCAGCAGCTTAGAGAGTGCGTGTTACTATGACTACACCTTC
TRBV6-2/TRBV6-3	TRBD2	TRBJ2-7	-	CASSIPWRGIYEQYF	TGTGCCAGCAGTATCCCGTGGCGGGGGATCTACGAGCAGTACTTC
TRBV12-3/TRBV12-4	TRBD1	TRBJ2-2	many	CASRQGQGPTGELFF	TGTGCCAGCAGGCAGGGACAGGGTCCCACCGGGGAGCTGTTTTTT
TRBV5-7	-	TRBJ2-7	many	CASSLEITGKAYEQYF	TGTGCCAGCAGCTTGGAAATAACAGGAAAGGCCTACGAGCAGTACTTC
TRBV6-5	TRBD1	TRBJ2-1	many	CASKQDRGRNEQFF	TGTGCCAGCAAGCAGGACAGGGGGCGGAATGAGCAGTTCTTC
TRBV6-1	-	TRBJ1-4	few	CASSEAGTGTSTNENLFF	TGTGCCAGTAGTGAAGCTGGTACAGGGACCTCAACTAATGAAAACCTGTTTTTT
TRBV27	TRBD2	TRBJ2-3	-	CASSTRLAGGTDTQYF	TGTGCCAGCAGTACCCGACTAGCGGGAGGCACAGATACGCAGTATTTT